At least ten counts were recorded for the clone carrying this T cell receptor (beta chain). Its antigen is still unknown. Trimming stripped 1 base from V and 5 bases from J, with 9 bases between. The CDR3 runs to 15 residues. Germline CDR1 reads SGHVS; CDR2 reads FNYEAQ. These data are taken from a study of CD8+CD57+ T cells in acquired aplastic anemia. About the study: An average of roughly 3 ug of DNA was obtained from sorted CD4+ and CD8+ cells.

Points from the study as a whole: Common to patients and controls were 25 to 30 CD8+ CDR3 sequences. Patients and controls were not found to differ significantly in CD8+ Simpson's diversity.

TCR beta VDJ and CDR3 profiling used genomic DNA as template. TCRdb reprocessed the reads via MiXCR and lists one record per CDR3 protein. The profile covers about 150,000 distinct CDR3 sequences, with over 50% appearing a single time and approximately 12% taken by the ten largest. Selection for sequencing was limited to patients who had shown CD8+CD57+ cell expansion by flow cytometry. The rearrangement uses TRBV7-6 and TRBJ1-6; D is possibly TRBD1 (6 bases). This TCR was sampled from a human donor with aplastic anemia. Specimen: sorted CD4+, CD8+, or CD8+CD57+ T cells (not recorded which) from PBMCs. The CDR3 here is CASSLGTDHNSPLHF. CDR3 DNA: TGTGCCAGCAGCTTAGGGACAGACCATAATTCACCCCTCCACTTT.